The 5 T cell receptor beta chains below were found in one sample sequenced in a study of metastatic and nonmetastatic thyroid tumors. Thyroid surgery took place with no prior treatment in any patient. TCRdb recomputed clones from the PCR reads via MiXCR. The sample holds about 40,000 clones, roughly 27% seen once. The specimen sequenced was blood. These receptors were collected from a male donor with papillary thyroid cancer or a benign thyroid nodule (not recorded which). Some clones in this sample may be carry-over from other donors' samples.

This clone was seen repeatedly, ten times or more. This chain joins TRBV12-5 and TRBJ2-1; TRBD2 matches at 8 bases. Germline values: CDR1 LGHNT, CDR2 FRNRAP. The CDR3 is 15 amino acids. Losses at the gene ends were 0 bases for V and 4 bases for J; bases not matched to a gene: 2. The CDR3 spells CASGLVTGGYNEQFF. CDR3 in DNA: TGTGCTAGTGGTTTGGTAACGGGAGGGTACAATGAGCAGTTCTTC.

This clone turned up a few times. The V gene is TRBV20-1, the J gene TRBJ1-2; D gene uncertain. Trimming removed 0 bases at V and 2 bases at J, with 10 bases between. Germline assignment: CDR1 DFQATT and CDR2 SNEGSKA (reference sequence). The CDR3 is made up of 14 amino acids. CDR3 sequence (DNA): TGCAGTGCTAGAGATCACACGGCCAACTATGGCTACACCTTC. This encodes CSARDHTANYGYTF.

In its sample, this clone was seen a few times. This chain joins TRBV27 and TRBJ1-6; TRBD1 aligns across 9 bases. From germline, CDR1 is MNHEY and CDR2 SMNVEV (reference sequence). This CDR3 has 16 residues. V lost 4 bases, J lost 7 bases, and 8 bases stayed unmatched. The DNA of the CDR3 is TGTGCCAGCAGTTCTAGGCGGGACAGGGTAAATTCACCCCTCCACTTT. This encodes CASSSRRDRVNSPLHF.

This clone came up a few times. The rearrangement joins TRBV6-1 to TRBJ1-2; TRBD1 agrees at 8 bases. This CDR3 comprises 16 residues. The V gene's germline CDR1 is MNHNS and CDR2 SASEGT. V shed 4 bases and J 0 bases; nucleotides not matched to a gene: 7. CDR3 in amino acids: CASSGNPGQANYGYTF. In DNA, the CDR3 is TGTGCCAGCAGTGGTAATCCGGGACAGGCTAACTATGGCTACACCTTC.

This clone was seen more than once but under ten times. The chain has TRBV6-5 and TRBJ2-1; 10 bases line up with TRBD2. The junction had 2 bases not matched to a gene; V was cut back by 0 bases and J by 6 bases. The CDR3 consists of 15 residues. From germline, CDR1 is MNHEY and CDR2 SVGAGI. The CDR3 DNA reads as TGTGCCAGCAGTTACTCAGCGGGAGGGCCCAATGAGCAGTTCTTC. Its protein product is CASSYSAGGPNEQFF.